The 21 T cell receptor beta chains listed next were all sequenced from one sample in a study of glioma-infiltrating T cells. Using RNA template, CDR3s of TCR alpha and beta were amplified with iRepertoire arm-PCR. Via MiXCR, TCRdb re-called the multiplex PCR reads, giving one row per CDR3 protein. Of roughly 100,000 distinct CDR3 sequences listed, 25% to 30% were seen once; the top ten hold approximately 43%. Sequenced sample: glioma tissue, nonneoplastic brain tissue, or PBMCs (not recorded which). These receptors came from a human donor with low-grade glioma or glioblastoma, undergoing nonglioma brain surgery, or in good health (not recorded which).

This clonotype has a count of ten or more. V is TRBV2 and J is TRBJ2-5; 9 bases fit TRBD2. The CDR3 loop spans 15 amino acids. With 3 bases clipped from V and 5 bases from J, the junction kept 7 bases outside the gene matches. The germline V gene has CDR1 SNHLY and CDR2 FYNNEI. The CDR3 protein is CASSDPASGAETQYF. CDR3 DNA: TGTGCCAGCAGTGATCCCGCTAGCGGGGCGGAGACCCAGTACTTC.

Comments on this clonotype: A read error is possible here, since a much larger clone lies one base away. V usage is TRBV18 and J usage is TRBJ2-7; no clear D gene. Germline loops: CDR1 KGHSH, CDR2 LQKENI. The CDR3 runs 14 residues. The V end lost 4 bases, the J end lost 1 base, and 11 bases lay between the germline ends. The CDR3 DNA follows: TGTGCCAGCTCACAGACTCGAAGATCCTACGAGCAGTACTTC. It codes for CASSQTRRSYEQYF.

This clonotype was recorded a few times. V is TRBV18 and J is TRBJ2-1; 10 nucleotides align to TRBD1. The CDR3 loop spans 15 amino acids. The ends lost 5 bases at V and 7 bases at J; junction bases unmatched: 8. CDR1 is KGHSH, CDR2 LQKENI, per germline. CDR3 amino acids: CASSTDRGKGNEQFF. The CDR3, as DNA: TGTGCCAGCTCAACGGACAGGGGGAAAGGGAATGAGCAGTTCTTC. The whole variable domain, filled in from reference TRBV18 and TRBJ2-1, reads NAGVMQNPRHLVRRRGQEARLRCSPMKGHSHVYWYRQLPEEGLKFMVYLQKENIIDESGMPKERFSAEFPKEGPSILRIQQVVRGDSAAYFCASSTDRGKGNEQFFGPGTRLTVL.

This clonotype occurred a few times. Being one base from a much bigger clone, this may be a read error. The V and J genes are TRBV6-1 and TRBJ1-5, with 9 nucleotides matching TRBD1. The closer fit of TRBJ2-3 to the DNA end suggests the J call may be wrong. The CDR3 consists of 15 residues. Germline-derived CDR1 and CDR2 are MNHNS and SASEGT. In DNA, the CDR3 is TGTGCCAGCAGTGGGGACAGGGCCTCCAATCAGCCCCAGTATTTT. Its translation is CASSGDRASNQPQYF.

On this clonotype: A clone one base away is much larger, so this may be a read error. The gene calls are TRBV20-1 and TRBJ2-7; the D is unclear. Germline V gene data show CDR1 as DFQATT and CDR2 as SNEGSKA (reference sequence). V shed 5 bases and J shed 6 bases, with 11 bases lying between them. CDR3 size: 11 residues. The CDR3 DNA reads as TGCAGTGCTTATTACAGTGGCGAGCAGTACTTC. It codes for CSAYYSGEQYF.

Remarks on this clonotype: It is likely a read error, because the conserved phenylalanine at the end of the CDR3 is missing. CDR3 region: CASLSALSYEQYL. The CDR3 nucleotides are TGTGCCAGCCTGAGTGCTCTCTCCTACGAGCAGTACCTC. The chain links TRBV27 to TRBJ2-7; D not resolved. Germline CDR1 is MNHEY and CDR2 is SMNVEV (reference sequence). This CDR3 is built from 13 residues. Trimming pared 8 bases from V and 0 bases from J, leaving 11 bases between.

This clonotype has ten or more counts. Here the CDR3 DNA reads TGTGCCAGCAGTTACTCGATAGCAAGTCAACAATTCTACAATGAGCAGTTCTTC. It specifies CASSYSIASQQFYNEQFF. The chain joins TRBV6-6 to TRBJ2-1; D not resolved. This CDR3 region has 18 residues. Trimming shortened V by 0 bases and J by 3 bases, and 18 bases separated the two germline ends. CDR1 MNHNY and CDR2 SVGAGI come from the germline V gene (reference sequence).

This clonotype was counted once. A read error may be the cause here, since a much bigger clone is one base away. The V and J genes are TRBV7-2 and TRBJ2-3; possibly TRBD1 for D (8 bases). The germline CDR1 and CDR2 sequences are SGHTA and FQGNSA. The CDR3 is made up of 17 amino acids. The CDR3 DNA is TGTGCCAGCAGCTTAGGGTACGGGGGGAGGGGGACAGGTACGCAGTATTTT. This sequence encodes CASSLGYGGRGTGTQYF.

The chain employs TRBV3-1 and TRBJ2-7; weak D call: TRBD1 (6 bases). The CDR3 has 14 residues. The germline gives CDR1 LGHDT, CDR2 YNNKEL (reference sequence). The V and J ends lost 4 bases and 6 bases respectively, with 16 bases between them. The CDR3 DNA sequence: TGTGCCAGCAGCCCACTACTGGGACAAACCGAGCAGTACTTC. Translating it yields CASSPLLGQTEQYF.

This clonotype was seen many times. The CDR3 DNA sequence: TGTGCCAGCAGTTTGATGGGCAGGGAATACAATGAGCAGTTCTTC. Its protein is CASSLMGREYNEQFF. The chain uses TRBV28 and TRBJ2-1; a weak D match, TRBD1 (5 bases). Trimming cost V 3 bases and J 4 bases, with 13 bases left between them. The CDR3 has 15 amino acids. In germline, CDR1 is MDHEN, CDR2 SYDVKM.

This clonotype has a count of ten or more. The V call is TRBV6-1, the J call TRBJ2-3; TRBD1 aligns across 7 bases. Germline V gene sequence: CDR1 MNHNS, CDR2 SASEGT. After removal of 7 bases from V and 5 bases from J, the junction contained 9 bases not matched to a gene. The CDR3 has 14 amino acids. The DNA of the CDR3 is TGTGCCAGCAACCGGGACAGCCTCGGAGATACGCAGTATTTT. Amino acid sequence: CASNRDSLGDTQYF.

The table lists this clonotype with many counts. In DNA, the CDR3 is TGCAGTGCTAGCGAGCAACCGGTGAACACTGAAGCTTTCTTT. Encoded protein: CSASEQPVNTEAFF. V and J are TRBV20-1 and TRBJ1-1, with D unresolved. Germline lookup yields CDR1 DFQATT and CDR2 SNEGSKA (reference sequence). This CDR3 has 14 amino acids. V lost 3 bases, J lost 0 bases, and 11 bases lay in between.

This clonotype has at least ten counts. The chain couples TRBV20-1 to TRBJ2-7; a weak D match, TRBD1 (7 bases). The CDR3 has 16 amino acids. CDR1 is DFQATT, CDR2 SNEGSKA, per germline (reference sequence). The V end was cut by 3 bases, the J end by 0 bases, with 18 bases between. CDR3 in DNA: TGCAGTGCTAGTAGAGGGGGCGGGATGAGCTCCTACGAGCAGTACTTC. Translated: CSASRGGGMSSYEQYF.

This chain links TRBV11-2 with TRBJ2-2, with D tentatively TRBD1 (6 bases). The germline CDR1 and CDR2 sequences are SGHAT and FQNNGV. V was clipped by 2 bases and J by 9 bases, with 22 bases between them. The CDR3 has 17 residues. This CDR3 reads CASSLYGSGVGPRELFF. CDR3 DNA: TGTGCCAGCAGCTTATACGGATCAGGGGTTGGGCCCAGGGAGCTGTTTTTT.

Ten or more counts support this clonotype. The V and J genes are TRBV6-6 and TRBJ2-3; tentatively, D is TRBD1 (6 bases). Germline V gene sequence: CDR1 MNHNY, CDR2 SVGAGI (reference sequence). The CDR3 contains 16 residues. Trimming took off 2 bases at V and 1 base at J, with 13 bases between the two ends. The CDR3 sequence is CASSYGWDTGTDTQYF. The CDR3 nucleotides are TGTGCCAGCAGTTACGGCTGGGACACTGGCACAGATACGCAGTATTTT.

This clonotype was recorded at least ten times. The genes are TRBV5-1 and TRBJ2-5, with D unclear. Germline CDR1 SGHRS, CDR2 YFSETQ. Trimming removed 2 bases from V and 2 bases from J, with 7 bases in between. This CDR3 is built from 13 residues. CDR3 coding DNA: TGCGCCAGCAGCTTTAACGCACAAGAGACCCAGTACTTC. It translates to CASSFNAQETQYF.

The chain joins TRBV15 to TRBJ1-2; D is undetermined. V lost 0 bases and J 5 bases, leaving 7 bases between the germline ends. The length of the CDR3 is 13 residues. Germline CDR1 LNHNV, CDR2 YYDKDF (reference sequence). The CDR3 loop is CATSREAVYGYTF. The CDR3 coding sequence is TGTGCCACCAGCAGAGAGGCCGTGTATGGCTACACCTTC.

Concerning this clonotype: Relative to the germline gene, one junction end is altered; a read error may explain this. The gene calls are TRBV25-1 and TRBJ1-1; maybe TRBD1 (5 bases). Germline V lookup: CDR1 MGHDK, CDR2 SYGVNS. The CDR3 sequence is 14 residues long. This chain's CDR3 is CASSRHGTDTEDSF. CDR3 sequence (DNA): TGTGCCAGCAGTAGGCACGGGACGGACACTGAAGATTCCTTT.

This clonotype was picked up a small number of times. The chain is built from TRBV18 and TRBJ2-3; D is possibly TRBD2 (6 bases). CDR3 size: 15 residues. V lost 2 bases to trimming and J lost 2 bases, with 11 bases between them. In germline, CDR1 is KGHSH, CDR2 LQKENI. CDR3 region: CASSPAGRNTDTQYF. The CDR3, as DNA: TGTGCCAGCTCACCAGCGGGACGTAACACAGATACGCAGTATTTT.

This clonotype was recorded at least ten times. J is TRBJ1-1 and V is TRBV6-1; no reliable D call. The V gene lost 3 bases and the J gene lost 1 base, with 15 bases spanning the gap. The CDR3 runs to 16 residues. Per germline, CDR1 MNHNS and CDR2 SASEGT. CDR3 coding DNA: TGTGCCAGCAGTGAGGGGATTGGAGCGAAGAACACTGAAGCTTTCTTT. It specifies CASSEGIGAKNTEAFF.

In this sample, this clonotype turned up many times. The genes are TRBV4-3 and TRBJ2-1, with no clear D. V lost 0 bases and J lost 9, with 6 bases in between. The CDR3 is 12 residues long. Germline CDR1 and CDR2: LGHNA and YSLEER. CDR3 region: CASSQDWGEQFF. The CDR3 DNA is TGCGCCAGCAGCCAAGATTGGGGTGAGCAGTTCTTC.